Included here is one T cell receptor beta chain sequence, with context. What antigen it recognizes has not been identified. It has no much larger one-base neighbor in the sample; base qualities were not kept. From its cysteine to its phenylalanine, the CDR3 spans 14 amino acids. Only the CDR3 DNA is retained, 42 bases long and in frame from the first base. The germline V gene encodes CDR1 LNHDA and CDR2 SQIVND (reference sequence). V lost 3 bases and J lost 7 bases, and the count of bases not matched to a germline gene is 6. To prepare the library, RT-PCR was applied. The sequencer listed for this sample is Illumina HiSeq 2500. The public reads were quality trimmed at Q25 with fastp and then assembled into clones with MiXCR by TCRdb, keeping productive beta chains. Duplicate CDR3 protein sequences are folded into a single record with the most common DNA and genes. For this sample there are about 180,000 distinct CDR3 sequences; 7.5% to 10% appear just once. The ten largest clones take up 11% of the sample.

This specimen belongs to a study of response to subunit inactivated influenza vaccine (dated by TCRdb to 2016 to 2019). Some background on the complete study: To follow how T cells responded to a trivalent subunit inactivated influenza vaccine, the researchers relied on deep quantitative profiling of the T cell receptor repertoire. The investigation overall reported the following: According to the authors, only a limited number of new T cells may be recruited by each seasonal influenza vaccination.

Sample: non-naive T cells sorted from PBMCs, taken on the day of vaccination. In the paper's terms, the cell subset or site label means: memory T cell fraction. Recombination joined TRBV19 with TRBJ2-5; 9 of the junction bases match TRBD1. This receptor was taken from a man aged 50-59 years who received an inactivated influenza vaccine. Donor details come from another sample of the same person, matched by shared clones. The bases are TGTGCCAGTAGTATTCCCGGGACAGGGACGACCCAGTACTTC. Its translation reads: CASSIPGTGTTQYF.